A single sample gave rise to the 24 T cell receptor beta chains below, sequenced in a study of CD4 T cells in relation to SARS-CoV-2 and coronaviruses. No antigen has been assigned to these receptors. CD4+ T cells from unexposed donors were obtained before the COVID-19 pandemic (2011-2018). Isolation of CD4+ T cells took place after less than 13 days in culture. Libraries were prepared by immunoSEQ multiplex PCR; TCRdb keeps only in-frame clonotypes and omits some of them. Seen here are 25,000 to 30,000 clones, nearly 80% observed once, and the top ten hold approximately 22%. Material: CD4+ T cells from PBMCs, cultured in vitro. The receptors were sampled from a human donor in good health.

There are a few counts of this clone. The chain combines TRBV19 with TRBJ1-4, with 8 bases aligning to TRBD1. The CDR3 spans 15 residues. V lost 2 bases, J lost 8 bases, and 7 bases stayed unmatched. CDR1 is LNHDA, CDR2 SQIVND, per germline (reference sequence). This CDR3 reads CASSITGQGDEKLFF. CDR3 coding DNA: TGTGCCAGTAGTATAACAGGACAGGGAGACGAAAAACTGTTTTTT. Together with reference TRBV19 and TRBJ1-4, the CDR3 gives the full variable domain: DGGITQSPKYLFRKEGQNVTLSCEQNLNHDAMYWYRQDPGQGLRLIYYSQIVNDFQKGDIAEGYSVSREKKESFPLTVTSAQKNPTAFYLCASSITGQGDEKLFFGSGTQLSVL.

The gene calls are TRBV5-1 and TRBJ1-2, with D possibly TRBD1 on 5 matching bases. With 5 bases removed from V and 2 bases from J, the gap between germline ends came to 13 bases. This CDR3 is 14 amino acids long. Germline CDR1 and CDR2: SGHRS and YFSETQ. This chain's CDR3 is CASRPTTDNYGYTF. CDR3 DNA: TGCGCCAGCAGACCTACGACAGACAACTATGGCTACACCTTC.

The chain joins TRBV2 to TRBJ2-2, with D uncertain. Germline CDR1 and CDR2: SNHLY and FYNNEI. Trimming removed 8 bases at V and 1 base at J, with 11 bases between. The CDR3 is 14 residues long. CDR3 coding DNA: TGTGCCAGCTACGAGAACCTGAACACCGGGGAGCTGTTTTTT. It specifies CASYENLNTGELFF.

The chain carries TRBV19 and TRBJ2-7; D perhaps matches TRBD2 (6 bases). The ends were cut back, 4 bases at V and 4 bases at J, with 14 bases in the middle. CDR1 and CDR2 (germline): LNHDA, SQIVND (reference sequence). CDR3 size: 14 residues. CDR3 sequence: CASSKSRGRYEQYF. The CDR3 DNA is TGTGCCAGTAGTAAAAGCCGGGGGAGGTACGAGCAGTACTTC.

The gene calls are TRBV6-5 and TRBJ1-1, with D possibly matching TRBD1 (5 bases). The CDR3 runs 15 residues. Deletions cut 8 bases from V and 9 bases from J, with 25 bases between. The V gene's germline CDR1 is MNHEY and CDR2 SVGAGI. In nucleotides, the CDR3 is TGTGCCAGCGGAGGCCGGGACGAGCACGCTTCCAAAGCTTTCTTT. It encodes CASGGRDEHASKAFF.

The CDR3 protein is CASNLGGRGYTF. The CDR3 bases are TGTGCCAGCAACCTTGGGGGGAGAGGCTACACCTTC. J is TRBJ1-2 and V is TRBV6-5; maybe TRBD1 (5 bases). V was trimmed by 7 bases and J by 8 bases, leaving 14 bases between them. Per the germline V gene, CDR1 is MNHEY and CDR2 is SVGAGI. This CDR3 spans 12 amino acids.

The chain recombines TRBV6-2 or TRBV6-3 with TRBJ2-7; D is possibly TRBD2 (6 bases). The CDR3 totals 16 residues. V lost 5 bases to trimming and J lost 0 bases, with 17 bases between them. CDR1 is MNHEY, CDR2 SVGEGT, per germline. The CDR3 region is CASSDQGLPYSYEQYF. In DNA, the CDR3 is TGTGCCAGCAGTGACCAGGGACTCCCATACTCCTACGAGCAGTACTTC.

The chain recombines TRBV9 with TRBJ2-3, with 7 bases identical to TRBD2. CDR1 is SGDLS, CDR2 YYNGEE, per germline. V lost 4 bases, J lost 1 base, and 12 bases stayed unmatched. CDR3 length: 17 residues. The CDR3: CASSLVPLADGTDTQYF. In nucleotides, the CDR3 is TGTGCCAGCAGCCTTGTACCTCTAGCGGACGGCACAGATACGCAGTATTTT.

This chain links TRBV5-4 with TRBJ1-3; 8 bases are a match to TRBD1. The CDR3 is made up of 15 amino acids. Germline V gene lookup returns CDR1 SGHNT and CDR2 YYREEE (reference sequence). J lost 4 bases, V lost 4 bases, and 7 bases had no gene match. CDR3 nucleotides: TGTGCCAGCAGCAATCCCAGGGACAGGGGAAACACCATATATTTT. This gives the protein CASSNPRDRGNTIYF.

The chain carries TRBV10-1 and TRBJ2-3, with D uncertain. The CDR3 totals 14 residues. CDR1 is WNHNN and CDR2 is SYGVQD in the germline V gene (reference sequence). V was pared by 2 bases and J by 4 bases, with 10 bases between. The CDR3 sequence: CASSETGGSDTQYF. In nucleotides, the CDR3 is TGCGCCAGCAGTGAGACGGGCGGCTCAGATACGCAGTATTTT.

CDR3 nucleotides: TGCGCCAGCAGCTTGGCACTAGCGGGAGGAGCCTACGAGCAGTACTTC. Translating it yields CASSLALAGGAYEQYF. This chain joins TRBV5-1 and TRBJ2-7, with 12 bases fitting TRBD2. Per germline, CDR1 SGHRS and CDR2 YFSETQ. The CDR3 loop spans 16 amino acids. Unmatched junction bases numbered 3, after V lost 0 bases and J lost 2 bases.

This clone is a singleton in its sample. This sequence joins TRBV5-1 and TRBJ2-3; TRBD1 matches at 8 bases. Germline V gene lookup returns CDR1 SGHRS and CDR2 YFSETQ. After removal of 1 base from V and 4 bases from J, the junction contained 5 bases not matched to a gene. This CDR3 has 15 residues. CDR3 protein: CASSLITGGPDTQYF. The CDR3 DNA sequence: TGCGCCAGCAGCTTGATTACAGGGGGGCCAGATACGCAGTATTTT.

This chain links TRBV5-4 with TRBJ2-1, with D possibly TRBD1 on 6 matching bases. CDR3 length: 12 residues. Between the trimmed V and J ends, which lost 0 bases and 8 bases, there was a span of 6 bases. Germline CDR1 is SGHNT and CDR2 is YYREEE (reference sequence). Here the CDR3 DNA reads TGTGCCAGCAGCTTGGAGGGGGATGAGCAGTTCTTC. Translating it yields CASSLEGDEQFF.

The chain is built from TRBV7-9 and TRBJ2-5; TRBD2 matches at 16 bases. CDR1 is SEHNR and CDR2 is FQNEAQ in the germline V gene (reference sequence). This CDR3 is 17 amino acids long. V lost 4 bases and J lost 7; bases outside the gene matches: 9. The CDR3 is CASSSPGTSGGERTQYF. The CDR3 DNA is TGTGCCAGCAGCTCACCTGGGACTAGCGGGGGGGAAAGGACCCAGTACTTC.

The CDR3 DNA is TGCGCCAGCAGCTTCATCCCGAGTGAGTCTGAAGCTTTCTTT. Translation: CASSFIPSESEAFF. The V and J genes are TRBV5-1 and TRBJ1-1; D is unresolved. V was pared by 2 bases and J by 6 bases, with 14 bases between. This CDR3 is 14 amino acids long. The V gene's germline CDR1 is SGHRS and CDR2 YFSETQ.

J is TRBJ2-7 and V is TRBV7-2; D could derive from TRBD1 or TRBD2 (5 bases each). Trimming cost V 4 bases and J 3 bases, with 16 bases left between them. The germline V gene encodes CDR1 SGHTA and CDR2 FQGNSA. The CDR3 length is 15 residues. CDR3 DNA: TGTGCCAGCAGCTCCGGGGCAGGAATCAGCTACGAGCAGTACTTC. Protein product: CASSSGAGISYEQYF.

This clone showed up just once. The chain employs TRBV5-1 and TRBJ2-1, with D possibly TRBD1 on 6 matching bases. CDR3 length equals 15 residues. Trimming cost V 6 bases and J 0 bases, with 13 bases left between them. The germline V gene encodes CDR1 SGHRS and CDR2 YFSETQ. The CDR3 protein is CASNPGHSSYNEQFF. The DNA for the CDR3 is TGCGCCAGCAACCCGGGACACAGCTCCTACAATGAGCAGTTCTTC.

This chain connects TRBV6-6 to TRBJ1-2; D is undetermined. Germline CDR1 reads MNHNY; CDR2 reads SVGAGI (reference sequence). The V end lost 6 bases, the J end lost 7 bases, and 18 bases lay between the germline ends. The CDR3 is 14 amino acids. CDR3 coding DNA: TGTGCCAGCAGCCTAGAAGGGCCGGTTAGTGGCTACACCTTC. It encodes CASSLEGPVSGYTF.

The chain is built from TRBV19 and TRBJ2-7, with 9 bases that match TRBD1. CDR1 and CDR2 (germline): LNHDA, SQIVND (reference sequence). Germline trimming cut 3 bases from V and 1 base from J; bases unmatched to any gene: 4. This CDR3 comprises 15 residues. The CDR3: CASSIGQGWSYEQYF. CDR3 coding DNA: TGTGCCAGTAGTATTGGACAGGGGTGGTCCTACGAGCAGTACTTC.

This clone occurred a few times. The chain carries TRBV7-9 and TRBJ2-7; D not resolved. Trimming took 4 bases from V and 0 from J, leaving 10 bases between them. The germline V gene encodes CDR1 SEHNR and CDR2 FQNEAQ (reference sequence). This CDR3 has 14 amino acids. Here the CDR3 DNA reads TGTGCCAGCAGCTCCGTCGTCTCCTCCTACGAGCAGTACTTC. Translating it yields CASSSVVSSYEQYF.

The rearrangement joins TRBV2 to TRBJ1-5; D ambiguous. The CDR3 covers 15 residues. V was trimmed by 4 bases and J by 7 bases, leaving 17 bases between them. Germline CDR1 SNHLY, CDR2 FYNNEI. CDR3 sequence: CASSASQESGQPQHF. CDR3 in DNA: TGTGCCAGCAGTGCGTCCCAAGAGTCGGGGCAGCCCCAGCATTTT.

The J gene is TRBJ1-2, the V gene TRBV21-1; the table's D call, TRBD1, was not checked against the DNA. TRBV21-1 is listed as a pseudogene. This CDR3 has 16 amino acids. The CDR3, as DNA: TGTGCCAGCAGCAAAGCGGCGGACAGGGCTAACTATGGCTACACCTTC. Protein sequence: CASSKAADRANYGYTF.

This clone was counted between two and nine times. The genes are TRBV5-1 and TRBJ1-2, with TRBD1 matching 11 bases. V was clipped by 0 bases and J by 1 base; unmatched bases: 2. Per germline, CDR1 SGHRS and CDR2 YFSETQ. This CDR3 comprises 16 residues. The CDR3, as DNA: TGCGCCAGCAGCTTGGTGGGACAGGGGGGTAACTATGGCTACACCTTC. It specifies CASSLVGQGGNYGYTF.

The gene calls are TRBV18 and TRBJ2-5; D is uncertain. The CDR3 is 12 amino acids. Germline V lookup: CDR1 KGHSH, CDR2 LQKENI. V lost 3 bases and J lost 4, with 6 bases in between. The CDR3 region is CASSPSSETQYF. The CDR3 nucleotides are TGTGCCAGCTCACCCTCCTCAGAGACCCAGTACTTC.